What follows describes a single TCR beta chain. The sample is drawn from a study of blood T cell repertoires in COVID-19. The wider study: There were acute and convalescent COVID-19 samples, and they came from the United States, Italy and Spain.

This CDR3 has 17 residues. As handled by the study authors: Estimates of nucleated cell counts were drawn from the amplification of reference gene primers. Some clones are missing from TCRdb's copy, which holds only in-frame ones; the method was immunoSEQ multiplex PCR. V and J calls and clone size are copied from that table; D and trimming were computed from the DNA. This sample has more than 200,000 clones, with about nine tenths found just once. The study drew participants aged roughly 18 to 95 years from some 25 US areas. Sample: PBMCs or T cells enriched from blood (not recorded which). The chain employs TRBV21-1 and TRBJ2-1; TRBD2 is the table's D call, not checked against the DNA. TRBV21-1 has pseudogene status. This sequence originates from a woman aged 25 to 39 with acute COVID-19. The CDR3 DNA sequence: TGTGCCAGCAGCAAAGTGGGAGGGCTAGCGGGAGAAGATGAGCAGTTCTTC. It is translated as CASSKVGGLAGEDEQFF.